The clone carrying this T cell receptor beta chain was recorded once. The antigen remains undetermined. The CDR3 length is 15 residues. With V trimmed by 2 bases and J by 6 bases, 9 bases remained unmatched. CDR1 and CDR2 (germline): MDHEN, SYDVKM. The data are from a study of cytomegalovirus exposure and HLA in healthy donors. Study-wide context: The same platform was used for the 110 or so validation repertoires as for the approximately 630 first-cohort repertoires, as reported in a later analysis.

General study points: The TCR clusters that emerged in the first cohort tended, a later analysis found, to co-occur in the 120 validation repertoires. The authors listed approximately 160 TCR beta chains as cytomegalovirus-associated.

Measured with immunoSEQ multiplex PCR; TCRdb has only the in-frame clones, and not every one. The top ten clones hold roughly 1% of a sample with 250,000 to 300,000 clones, 80% to 90% of them seen once. This sequence was found in a woman aged 18-29 years in good health and CMV-seronegative. The V call is TRBV28, the J call TRBJ2-7, with 8 bases fitting TRBD2. Sequenced input: PBMCs. CDR3 DNA: TGTGCCAGCAGTTTAACGGCGGGGGGCAAGGTCGAGCAGTACTTC. Its translation: CASSLTAGGKVEQYF.